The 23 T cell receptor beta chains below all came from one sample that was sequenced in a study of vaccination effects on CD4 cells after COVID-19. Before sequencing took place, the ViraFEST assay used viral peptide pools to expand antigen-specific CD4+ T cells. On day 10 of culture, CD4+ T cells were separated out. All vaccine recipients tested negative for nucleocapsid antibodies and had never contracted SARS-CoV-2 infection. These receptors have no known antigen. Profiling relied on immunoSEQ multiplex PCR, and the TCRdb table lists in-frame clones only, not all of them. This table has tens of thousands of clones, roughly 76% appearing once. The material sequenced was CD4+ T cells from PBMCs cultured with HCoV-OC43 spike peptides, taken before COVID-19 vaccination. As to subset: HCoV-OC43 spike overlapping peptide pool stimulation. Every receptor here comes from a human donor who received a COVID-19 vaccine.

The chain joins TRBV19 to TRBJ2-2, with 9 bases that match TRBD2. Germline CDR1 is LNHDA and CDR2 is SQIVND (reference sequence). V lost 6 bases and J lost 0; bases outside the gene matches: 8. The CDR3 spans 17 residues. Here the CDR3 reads CASRGLAGTPNTGELFF. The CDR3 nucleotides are TGTGCCAGTAGGGGGCTAGCGGGGACTCCGAACACCGGGGAGCTGTTTTTT.

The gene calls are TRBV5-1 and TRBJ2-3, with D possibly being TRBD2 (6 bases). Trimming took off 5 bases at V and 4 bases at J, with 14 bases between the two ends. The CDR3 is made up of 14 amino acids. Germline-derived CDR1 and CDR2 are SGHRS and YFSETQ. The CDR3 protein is CASRPGSGPDTQYF. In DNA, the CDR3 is TGCGCCAGCAGGCCCGGGAGTGGCCCAGATACGCAGTATTTT. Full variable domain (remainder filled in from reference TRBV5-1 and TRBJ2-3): KAGVTQTPRYLIKTRGQQVTLSCSPISGHRSVSWYQQTPGQGLQFLFEYFSETQRNKGNFPGRFSGRQFSNSRSEMNVSTLELGDSALYLCASRPGSGPDTQYFGPGTRLTVL.

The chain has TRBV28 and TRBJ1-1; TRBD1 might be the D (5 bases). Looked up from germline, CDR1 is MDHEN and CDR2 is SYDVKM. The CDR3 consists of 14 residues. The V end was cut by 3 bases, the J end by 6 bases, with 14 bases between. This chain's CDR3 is CASSFYGGTPEAFF. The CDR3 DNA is TGTGCCAGCAGTTTTTATGGGGGGACCCCTGAAGCTTTCTTT.

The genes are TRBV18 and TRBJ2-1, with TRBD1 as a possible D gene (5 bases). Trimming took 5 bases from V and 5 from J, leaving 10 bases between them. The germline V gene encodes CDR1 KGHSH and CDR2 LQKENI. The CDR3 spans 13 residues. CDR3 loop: CASSARQHNEQFF. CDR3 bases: TGTGCCAGCTCAGCCCGACAGCACAATGAGCAGTTCTTC.

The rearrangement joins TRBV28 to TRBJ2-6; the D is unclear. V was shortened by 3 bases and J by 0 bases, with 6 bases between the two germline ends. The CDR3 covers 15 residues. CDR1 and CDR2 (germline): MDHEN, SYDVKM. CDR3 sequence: CASSFGGSGANVLTF. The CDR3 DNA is TGTGCCAGCAGTTTTGGCGGCTCTGGGGCCAACGTCCTGACTTTC.

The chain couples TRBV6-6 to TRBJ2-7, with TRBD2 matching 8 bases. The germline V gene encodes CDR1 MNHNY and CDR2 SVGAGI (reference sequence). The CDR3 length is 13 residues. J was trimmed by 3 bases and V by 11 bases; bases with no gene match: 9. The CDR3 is CAGGRGAVYEQYF. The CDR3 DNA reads TGTGCCGGAGGGCGGGGGGCCGTCTACGAGCAGTACTTC.

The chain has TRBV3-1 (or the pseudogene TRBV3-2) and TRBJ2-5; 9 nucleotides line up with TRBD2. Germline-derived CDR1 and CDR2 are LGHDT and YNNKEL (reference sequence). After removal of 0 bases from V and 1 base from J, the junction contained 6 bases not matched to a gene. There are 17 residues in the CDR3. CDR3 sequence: CASSQERLAGRQETQYF. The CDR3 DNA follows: TGTGCCAGCAGCCAAGAGAGGCTAGCGGGGCGCCAAGAGACCCAGTACTTC.

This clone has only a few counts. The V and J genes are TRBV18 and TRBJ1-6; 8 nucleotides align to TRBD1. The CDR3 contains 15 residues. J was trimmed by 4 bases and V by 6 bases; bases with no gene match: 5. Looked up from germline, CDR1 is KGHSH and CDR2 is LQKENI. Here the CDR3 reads CASSLGQGYNSPLHF. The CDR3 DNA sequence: TGTGCCAGCTCCCTCGGACAGGGTTATAATTCACCCCTCCACTTT.

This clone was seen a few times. The CDR3 protein is CASTPSGRHGYTF. In nucleotides, the CDR3 is TGTGCCAGCACCCCCTCGGGGAGACATGGCTACACCTTC. The chain links TRBV28 to TRBJ1-2; no definite D call. Trimming left V 7 bases short and J 6 bases short, with 15 bases between. There are 13 residues in the CDR3. Germline V CDR1 and CDR2: MDHEN, SYDVKM.

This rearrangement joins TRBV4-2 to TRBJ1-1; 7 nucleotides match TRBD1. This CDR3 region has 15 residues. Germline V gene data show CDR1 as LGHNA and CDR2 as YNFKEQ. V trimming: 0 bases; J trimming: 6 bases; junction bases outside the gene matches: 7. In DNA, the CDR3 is TGTGCCAGCAGCCAAGATCTAAGGGGGCGGTCTGAAGCTTTCTTT. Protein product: CASSQDLRGRSEAFF.

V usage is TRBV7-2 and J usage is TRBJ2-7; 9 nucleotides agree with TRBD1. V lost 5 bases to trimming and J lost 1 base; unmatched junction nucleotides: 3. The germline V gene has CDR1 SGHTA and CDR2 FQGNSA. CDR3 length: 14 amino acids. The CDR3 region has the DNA TGTGCCAGCAGCCCAGACAGGGGGTCCTACGAGCAGTACTTC. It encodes CASSPDRGSYEQYF.

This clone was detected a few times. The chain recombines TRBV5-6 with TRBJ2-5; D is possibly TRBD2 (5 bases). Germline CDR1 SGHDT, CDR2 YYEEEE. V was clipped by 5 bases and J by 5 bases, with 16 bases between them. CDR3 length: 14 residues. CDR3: CASRGRGRGETQYF. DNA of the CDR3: TGTGCCAGCAGGGGCCGTGGCAGAGGGGAGACCCAGTACTTC.

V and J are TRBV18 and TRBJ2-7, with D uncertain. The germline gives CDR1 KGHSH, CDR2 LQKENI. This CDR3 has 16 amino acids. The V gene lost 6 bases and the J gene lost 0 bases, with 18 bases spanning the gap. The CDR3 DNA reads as TGTGCCAGCTCGCTAGAGTACGGGTGGAGCTCCTACGAGCAGTACTTC. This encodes CASSLEYGWSSYEQYF.

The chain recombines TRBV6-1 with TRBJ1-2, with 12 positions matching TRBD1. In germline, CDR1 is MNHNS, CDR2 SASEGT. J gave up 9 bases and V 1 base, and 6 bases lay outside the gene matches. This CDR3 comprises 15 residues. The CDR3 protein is CASSEEFGTGGRYTF. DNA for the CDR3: TGTGCCAGCAGTGAAGAGTTCGGGACAGGGGGCCGCTACACCTTC.

CDR3 DNA sequence: TGTGCCAGTAGTGCTCGACAGGGGGCTGGAAACACCATATATTTT. Amino acid sequence: CASSARQGAGNTIYF. The genes are TRBV19 and TRBJ1-3, with TRBD1 identical over 9 bases. The CDR3 totals 15 residues. CDR1 and CDR2 from the germline V gene are LNHDA and SQIVND (reference sequence). The V segment lost 5 bases and the J segment 2 bases; nucleotides outside the gene matches: 4.

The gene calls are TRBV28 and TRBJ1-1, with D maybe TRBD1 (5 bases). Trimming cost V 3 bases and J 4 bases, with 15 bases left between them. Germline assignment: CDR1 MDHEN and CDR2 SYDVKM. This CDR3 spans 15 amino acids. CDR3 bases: TGTGCCAGCAGTTTGCCCCTCACCAGGGCCACTGAAGCTTTCTTT. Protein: CASSLPLTRATEAFF.

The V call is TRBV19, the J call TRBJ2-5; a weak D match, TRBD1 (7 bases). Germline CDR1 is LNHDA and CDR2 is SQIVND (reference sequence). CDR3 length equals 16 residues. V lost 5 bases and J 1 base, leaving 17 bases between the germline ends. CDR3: CASSRLRDSAQETQYF. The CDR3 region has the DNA TGTGCCAGTAGTCGCCTGCGGGACAGCGCCCAAGAGACCCAGTACTTC.

The CDR3 DNA reads TGTGCCAGCAGCGTAGCGGGGGGGCCGGTAGATACGCAGTATTTT. It encodes CASSVAGGPVDTQYF. The rearrangement uses TRBV9 and TRBJ2-3; TRBD2 agrees at 8 bases. The CDR3 has 15 residues. Germline V CDR1 and CDR2: SGDLS, YYNGEE. Trimming removed 0 bases from V and 5 bases from J; junction bases left unmatched: 5.

The CDR3 is CASSQVKETQYF. DNA of the CDR3: TGTGCCAGCAGCCAAGTTAAAGAGACCCAGTACTTC. The V and J genes are TRBV3-1 (or the pseudogene TRBV3-2) and TRBJ2-5; D is unresolved. The CDR3 runs 12 residues. The germline V gene has CDR1 LGHDT and CDR2 YNNKEL (reference sequence). Trimming removed 1 base from V and 3 bases from J, with 3 bases in between.

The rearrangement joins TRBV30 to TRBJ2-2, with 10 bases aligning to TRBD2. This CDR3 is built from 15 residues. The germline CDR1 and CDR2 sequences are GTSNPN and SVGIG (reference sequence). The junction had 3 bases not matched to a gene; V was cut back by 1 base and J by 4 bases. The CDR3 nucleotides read TGTGCCTGGAGTGGGGCTAGCGGGAGCACCGGGGAGCTGTTTTTT. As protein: CAWSGASGSTGELFF.

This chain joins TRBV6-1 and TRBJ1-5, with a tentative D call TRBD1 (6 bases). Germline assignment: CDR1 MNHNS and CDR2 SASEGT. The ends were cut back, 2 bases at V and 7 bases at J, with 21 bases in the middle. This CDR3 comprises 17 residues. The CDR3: CASSEKMAGGREQPQHF. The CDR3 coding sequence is TGTGCCAGCAGTGAAAAAATGGCCGGGGGGCGCGAGCAGCCCCAGCATTTT.

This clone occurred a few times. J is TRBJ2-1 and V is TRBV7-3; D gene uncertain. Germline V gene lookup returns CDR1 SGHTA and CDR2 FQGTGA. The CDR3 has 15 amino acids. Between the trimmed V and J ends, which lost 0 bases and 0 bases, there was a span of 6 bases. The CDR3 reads CASSLTGFSYNEQFF. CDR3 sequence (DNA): TGTGCCAGCAGCTTAACGGGATTCTCCTACAATGAGCAGTTCTTC.

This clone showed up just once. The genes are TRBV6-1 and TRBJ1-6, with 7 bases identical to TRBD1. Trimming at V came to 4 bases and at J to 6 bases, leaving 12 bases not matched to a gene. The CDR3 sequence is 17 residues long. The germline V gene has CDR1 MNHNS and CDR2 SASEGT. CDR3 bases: TGTGCCAGCAGTGGGCTGACAGGGTTAAAGGGTAATTCACCCCTCCACTTT. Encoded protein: CASSGLTGLKGNSPLHF.